The 21 T cell receptor beta chains given below trace back to one sample, sequenced in a study of cytomegalovirus exposure and HLA in healthy donors. The PCR employed 60 Vbeta primers together with 13 Jbeta primers. The repertoire was sequenced with immunoSEQ multiplex PCR; TCRdb's copy has only in-frame clones and lacks some. Among about 170,000 clones listed, around four fifths were seen once. Sequenced sample: PBMCs. The receptor source for this set is a female donor in good health and CMV-seronegative.

This chain links TRBV11-1 with TRBJ2-5; weak D call: TRBD1 (6 bases). The V and J ends lost 7 bases and 6 bases respectively, with 12 bases between them. The CDR3 covers 12 residues. Germline assignment: CDR1 SGHAT and CDR2 FQDESV (reference sequence). The CDR3 sequence is CASTDSPKTQYF. CDR3 nucleotide sequence: TGTGCCAGCACGGACAGCCCCAAGACCCAGTACTTC.

The rearrangement uses TRBV15 and TRBJ2-6; 8 bases fit TRBD1. The CDR3 runs 20 residues. Germline V gives CDR1 LNHNV, CDR2 YYDKDF (reference sequence). V shed 1 base, J shed 0 bases, and the junction held 11 bases outside the gene matches. The CDR3 bases are TGTGCCACCAGCAGAGCTCTAAGACAGGGGACCATCTCTGGGGCCAACGTCCTGACTTTC. It is translated as CATSRALRQGTISGANVLTF.

V and J are TRBV5-1 and TRBJ2-7, with D unclear. The CDR3 extends over 14 amino acids. The germline CDR1 and CDR2 sequences are SGHRS and YFSETQ. The ends were cut back, 0 bases at V and 4 bases at J, with 11 bases in the middle. This chain's CDR3 is CASSLAAGIYEQYF. CDR3 in DNA: TGCGCCAGCAGCTTGGCAGCAGGAATATACGAGCAGTACTTC.

The rearrangement links TRBV28 to TRBJ1-4; 7 nucleotides match TRBD1. CDR1 is MDHEN, CDR2 SYDVKM, per germline. V shed 6 bases and J 4 bases; nucleotides not matched to a gene: 5. The CDR3 extends over 14 amino acids. CDR3 nucleotides: TGTGCCAGCAGGAGAGACAGGGTTAATGAAAAACTGTTTTTT. Amino acid sequence: CASRRDRVNEKLFF.

Comments on this clone: Relative to the germline gene, one junction end is altered; a read error may explain this. The sample carries other DNA sequences with the same CDR3. CDR3 residues: CASSPWDSGYGYTF. CDR3 coding DNA: TGTGCCAGCAGCCCCTGGGACAGCGGCTATGGTTACACCTTC. The chain has TRBV7-2 and TRBJ1-2; TRBD1 aligns across 7 bases. Germline assignment: CDR1 SGHTA and CDR2 FQGNSA. The CDR3 covers 14 residues. Supplemented by reference TRBV7-2 and TRBJ1-2, the full variable domain reads GAGVSQSPSNKVTEKGKDVELRCDPISGHTALYWYRQSLGQGLEFLIYFQGNSAPDKSGLPSDRFSAERTGGSVSTLTIQRTQQEDSAVYLCASSPWDSGYGYTFGSGTRLTVV.

The sample holds a few counts of this clone. The chain has TRBV4-2 and TRBJ2-3, with D possibly TRBD1 on 5 matching bases. CDR3 length: 16 amino acids. With 0 bases removed from V and 3 bases from J, the gap between germline ends came to 13 bases. Germline CDR1 reads LGHNA; CDR2 reads YNFKEQ. The CDR3 protein is CASSQEETVGTDTQYF. Here the CDR3 DNA reads TGTGCCAGCAGCCAAGAAGAGACAGTGGGGACAGATACGCAGTATTTT.

The chain is built from TRBV2 and TRBJ2-5; 10 bases fit TRBD1. Germline V gene data show CDR1 as SNHLY and CDR2 as FYNNEI. This CDR3 contains 14 residues. The V gene end was trimmed by 5 bases and the J gene end by 4 bases; junction bases not matched to a gene: 4. The chain's CDR3 is CASSLTGGVETQYF. Written as DNA, the CDR3 is TGTGCCAGCAGTCTGACAGGGGGCGTAGAGACCCAGTACTTC.

CDR3 amino acids: CASSRRTDNQPQHF. CDR3 DNA: TGCGCCAGCAGCCGCAGGACAGATAATCAGCCCCAGCATTTT. The chain has TRBV4-1 and TRBJ1-5; TRBD1 might be the D (6 bases). The CDR3 consists of 14 residues. Germline V gives CDR1 MGHRA, CDR2 YSYEKL. V lost 4 bases and J lost 4, with 11 bases in between.

The V call is TRBV28, the J call TRBJ2-7; weak D call: TRBD2 (6 bases). Germline CDR1 reads MDHEN; CDR2 reads SYDVKM. The CDR3 sequence is 14 residues long. V was trimmed by 8 bases and J by 4 bases, leaving 18 bases between them. CDR3 sequence reads: CASRSSGRGYEQYF. The CDR3 coding sequence is TGTGCCAGCCGTTCCTCCGGGAGAGGGTACGAGCAGTACTTC.

The rearrangement uses TRBV19 and TRBJ1-2; the match to TRBD1 covers 9 bases. The length of the CDR3 is 12 residues. Trimming at V came to 7 bases and at J to 7 bases, leaving 4 bases not matched to a gene. CDR1 and CDR2 (germline): LNHDA, SQIVND (reference sequence). This CDR3 is CASKQGALGYTF. CDR3 coding DNA: TGTGCCAGTAAACAGGGGGCGCTTGGCTACACCTTC.

Here the CDR3 DNA reads TGTGCCAGCAGCTTAGGCGGGACCAATAATTCACCCCTCCACTTT. Protein: CASSLGGTNNSPLHF. This chain connects TRBV7-2 to TRBJ1-6, with D possibly TRBD1 on 5 matching bases. Trimming shortened V by 1 base and J by 5 bases, and 9 bases separated the two germline ends. The CDR3 contains 15 residues. Germline V gives CDR1 SGHTA, CDR2 FQGNSA. The variable domain in full, with the rest retrieved from reference TRBV7-2 and TRBJ1-6, is GAGVSQSPSNKVTEKGKDVELRCDPISGHTALYWYRQSLGQGLEFLIYFQGNSAPDKSGLPSDRFSAERTGGSVSTLTIQRTQQEDSAVYLCASSLGGTNNSPLHFGNGTRLTVT.

The DNA of the CDR3 is TGTGCCAGCAGCCAAGATAACCGGGGGGAAAGGCCCTCCTACGAGCAGTACTTC. Residues: CASSQDNRGERPSYEQYF. The chain uses TRBV4-2 and TRBJ2-7; 7 bases agree with TRBD2. CDR3 size: 18 residues. From germline, CDR1 is LGHNA and CDR2 YNFKEQ. Trimming removed 0 bases from V and 0 bases from J; junction bases left unmatched: 11.

J is TRBJ1-5 and V is TRBV30; 9 bases map to TRBD1. V lost 5 bases, J lost 1 base, and 6 bases stayed unmatched. The CDR3 loop spans 15 amino acids. CDR1 is GTSNPN, CDR2 SVGIG, per germline (reference sequence). The CDR3 nucleotides read TGTGCCTGGCGAAACAGGGGGCAGAGCAATCAGCCCCAGCATTTT. This translates into CAWRNRGQSNQPQHF.

This sequence joins TRBV13 and TRBJ2-1; 8 bases are shared with TRBD2. Germline CDR1 reads PRHDT; CDR2 reads FYEKMQ (reference sequence). This CDR3 spans 14 amino acids. V trimming: 6 bases; J trimming: 6 bases; junction bases outside the gene matches: 7. CDR3 region: CASRLAVAPNEQFF. The DNA of the CDR3 is TGTGCCAGCAGACTAGCGGTTGCCCCCAATGAGCAGTTCTTC. The full variable domain, in which reference TRBV13 and TRBJ2-1 provide the parts outside the CDR3, is AAGVIQSPRHLIKEKRETATLKCYPIPRHDTVYWYQQGPGQDPQFLISFYEKMQSDKGSIPDRFSAQQFSDYHSELNMSSLELGDSALYFCASRLAVAPNEQFFGPGTRLTVL.

J is TRBJ1-5 and V is TRBV18, with D tentatively TRBD1 (6 bases). Trimming cost V 3 bases and J 0 bases, with 9 bases left between them. CDR3 length equals 15 residues. From germline, CDR1 is KGHSH and CDR2 LQKENI. This chain's CDR3 is CASSPGGASNQPQHF. The DNA for the CDR3 is TGTGCCAGCTCACCTGGGGGGGCTAGCAATCAGCCCCAGCATTTT. The full variable domain, its missing parts supplied by reference TRBV18 and TRBJ1-5, is NAGVMQNPRHLVRRRGQEARLRCSPMKGHSHVYWYRQLPEEGLKFMVYLQKENIIDESGMPKERFSAEFPKEGPSILRIQQVVRGDSAAYFCASSPGGASNQPQHFGDGTRLSIL.

V gene TRBV28 combines with J gene TRBJ1-5; D may be TRBD1 (6 bases). The length of the CDR3 is 15 residues. With 3 bases removed from V and 4 bases from J, the gap between germline ends came to 13 bases. Germline V gives CDR1 MDHEN, CDR2 SYDVKM. CDR3 sequence reads: CASSLPDSLNQPQHF. The CDR3 bases are TGTGCCAGCAGTTTGCCGGACAGCCTAAATCAGCCCCAGCATTTT.

V is TRBV28 and J is TRBJ1-3, with a possible D match to TRBD1 (5 bases). Germline loops: CDR1 MDHEN, CDR2 SYDVKM. V lost 6 bases, J lost 7 bases, and 16 bases lay in between. The CDR3 spans 14 residues. CDR3 nucleotide sequence: TGTGCCAGCAGCTTCCAGACAGACCTGAACACCATATATTTT. Translating gives CASSFQTDLNTIYF.

The rearrangement joins TRBV7-2 to TRBJ2-2; TRBD2 aligns across 8 bases. V dropped 5 bases and J dropped 2; count of bases not matched to a gene: 7. The germline V gene has CDR1 SGHTA and CDR2 FQGNSA. The CDR3 runs 16 residues. In DNA form, the CDR3 reads TGTGCCAGCAGCCCGGAGGGGACTAGAAACACCGGGGAGCTGTTTTTT. Protein sequence: CASSPEGTRNTGELFF.

The chain has TRBV6-5 and TRBJ1-4, with TRBD1 matching 7 bases. Germline loops: CDR1 MNHEY, CDR2 SVGAGI. V lost 5 bases and J lost 8; bases outside the gene matches: 8. The CDR3 loop spans 14 amino acids. Written as DNA, the CDR3 is TGTGCCAGCAGTGAACGAACAGGGGACGAAAAACTGTTTTTT. It codes for CASSERTGDEKLFF.

This rearrangement joins TRBV6-5 to TRBJ1-2, with D tentatively TRBD1 (5 bases). CDR3 length: 15 residues. V gave up 6 bases and J gave up 3 bases, with 17 bases separating them. The germline V gene has CDR1 MNHEY and CDR2 SVGAGI. The CDR3 DNA reads TGTGCCAGCAGGACTTGGACATCTTCGGACTATGGCTACACCTTC. Protein product: CASRTWTSSDYGYTF.

The chain is built from TRBV11-2 and TRBJ2-7; 8 nucleotides match TRBD1. Germline V CDR1 and CDR2: SGHAT, FQNNGV. Trimming took 4 bases from V and 8 from J; bases not matched to a gene: 16. The CDR3 sequence is 16 residues long. The CDR3 here is CASSSISGQGPRQQYF. In nucleotides, the CDR3 is TGTGCCAGCAGCTCAATCTCTGGACAGGGACCGAGACAGCAGTACTTC.